The 8 T cell receptor beta chains below all came from one sample that was sequenced in a study of blood T cell repertoires in COVID-19. Data came from immunoSEQ multiplex PCR; TCRdb stores just in-frame clones and leaves some out. Found here are about 270,000 clones, around nine tenths of them singletons; the top ten hold about 1.6%. The sample was peripheral blood. These receptors were obtained from a woman aged 60-75 years who had recovered from COVID-19.

V is TRBV5-1 and J is TRBJ1-4; D is unclear. CDR3 length equals 17 residues. V lost 3 bases to trimming and J lost 0 bases, with 15 bases between them. Germline V gives CDR1 SGHRS, CDR2 YFSETQ. This CDR3 is CASSYRPLGPTNEKLFF. The CDR3 DNA is TGCGCCAGCAGCTACAGACCTCTTGGGCCAACTAATGAAAAACTGTTTTTT.

The chain combines TRBV18 with TRBJ1-5; D is possibly TRBD1 (6 bases). Trimming stripped 3 bases from V and 3 bases from J, with 12 bases between. The CDR3 sequence is 15 residues long. Germline CDR1 and CDR2: KGHSH and LQKENI. The CDR3 DNA reads TGTGCCAGCTCACCGGGGAGGGGGAACAATCAGCCCCAGCATTTT. The encoded protein is CASSPGRGNNQPQHF. Full variable domain (rest looked up from reference TRBV18 and TRBJ1-5): NAGVMQNPRHLVRRRGQEARLRCSPMKGHSHVYWYRQLPEEGLKFMVYLQKENIIDESGMPKERFSAEFPKEGPSILRIQQVVRGDSAAYFCASSPGRGNNQPQHFGDGTRLSIL.

The V gene is TRBV12-3 or TRBV12-4, the J gene TRBJ1-2, with D hard to call. CDR3 size: 13 residues. Trimming left V 3 bases short and J 8 bases short, with 13 bases between. DNA of the CDR3: TGTGCCAGCAGTTTGAGTCGAGTTGCCGGCTACACCTTC. Protein: CASSLSRVAGYTF.

V gene TRBV5-4 combines with J gene TRBJ2-5; tentative D call: TRBD2 (5 bases). The CDR3 sequence is 14 residues long. V lost 5 bases and J lost 4, with 15 bases in between. Germline CDR1 and CDR2: SGHNT and YYREEE (reference sequence). CDR3 sequence: CASRPLEGGETQYF. As DNA, the CDR3 is TGTGCCAGCAGACCCCTTGAGGGTGGAGAGACCCAGTACTTC.

The CDR3 sequence: CASTPTAVAGANVLTF. Here the CDR3 DNA reads TGTGCCAGCACCCCCACCGCAGTTGCTGGGGCCAACGTCCTGACTTTC. V usage is TRBV6-4 and J usage is TRBJ2-6; the D is unclear. CDR3 size: 16 residues. Deletions cut 7 bases from V and 2 bases from J, with 15 bases between. Germline lookup yields CDR1 MRHNA and CDR2 SNTAGT.

This sequence joins TRBV9 and TRBJ2-1; 10 bases map to TRBD2. The germline gives CDR1 SGDLS, CDR2 YYNGEE. Trimming took 0 bases from V and 6 from J; bases not matched to a gene: 6. This CDR3 comprises 16 residues. In DNA, the CDR3 is TGTGCCAGCAGCGTAGAGAGCGGGGGGGCCTTCAATGAGCAGTTCTTC. Translating it yields CASSVESGGAFNEQFF.

This clone was counted only a few times. The chain has TRBV15 and TRBJ1-2, with 9 positions matching TRBD1. Germline V lookup: CDR1 LNHNV, CDR2 YYDKDF (reference sequence). CDR3 size: 15 residues. V lost 4 bases, J lost 6 bases, and 9 bases stayed unmatched. The CDR3: CATSKKQGAWNGYTF. CDR3 DNA: TGTGCCACCAGCAAGAAACAGGGGGCTTGGAATGGCTACACCTTC.

The chain joins TRBV5-1 to TRBJ2-5; 9 nucleotides agree with TRBD2. The CDR3 extends over 16 amino acids. Germline V CDR1 and CDR2: SGHRS, YFSETQ. Trimming removed 4 bases from V and 2 bases from J; junction bases left unmatched: 9. CDR3 nucleotides: TGCGCCAGCAGCCCCCGGTTAGCGGGGGCTCAAGAGACCCAGTACTTC. It yields the protein CASSPRLAGAQETQYF.